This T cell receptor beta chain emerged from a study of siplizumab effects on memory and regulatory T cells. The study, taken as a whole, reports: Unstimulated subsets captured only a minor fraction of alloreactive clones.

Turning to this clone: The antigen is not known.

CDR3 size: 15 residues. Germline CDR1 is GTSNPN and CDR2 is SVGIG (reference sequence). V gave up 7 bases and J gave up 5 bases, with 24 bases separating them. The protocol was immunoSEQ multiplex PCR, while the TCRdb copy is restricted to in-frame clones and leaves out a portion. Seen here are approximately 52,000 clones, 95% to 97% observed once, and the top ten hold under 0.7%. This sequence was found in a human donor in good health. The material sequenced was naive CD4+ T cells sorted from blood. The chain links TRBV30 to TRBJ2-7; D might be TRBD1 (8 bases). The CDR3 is CAYDRGWDYRNEQYF. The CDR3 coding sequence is TGTGCCTACGACAGGGGATGGGACTACCGCAACGAGCAGTACTTC.